This T cell receptor (beta chain) was obtained from a study of response to subunit inactivated influenza vaccine. The ends were cut back, 0 bases at V and 2 bases at J, with 8 bases in the middle. The CDR3 runs to 14 residues. Per germline, CDR1 DFQATT and CDR2 SNEGSKA (reference sequence). One entry per CDR3 protein, called by TCRdb with MiXCR from the RT-PCR reads. The data show 530,000 or so distinct CDR3 sequences, 10% to 15% seen once. This clonotype was detected a few times. Its antigen is unknown. Whole-study results and caveats: Authors suggested few new T cells are recruited by each seasonal influenza vaccination.

The sequence was collected from a man between 50 and 59 years old who received an inactivated influenza vaccine. The sample was PBMCs from blood, taken on the day of vaccination. V usage is TRBV20-1 and J usage is TRBJ1-5; the D is unclear. The CDR3 protein is CSARDPGGNQPQHF. The CDR3 nucleotides are TGCAGTGCTAGAGATCCAGGCGGCAATCAGCCCCAGCATTTT.